This T cell receptor (beta chain) was sequenced in a study of neurological immune-mediated disorders. This clonotype was observed many times. The antigen remains undetermined. This CDR3 spans 14 amino acids. Germline loops: CDR1 SGHRS, CDR2 YFSETQ. V shed 4 bases and J shed 12 bases, with 17 bases lying between them. General study points: While HTLV-1-associated myelopathy showed the greatest TCR clonal expansion, multiple sclerosis showed the least, falling below healthy controls. One related-CDR3 cluster, found by phylogenetic grouping, held repertoires of 18 of 34 multiple sclerosis patients and is a possible signature.

cDNA synthesis was performed by 5'RACE with 10-nucleotide random UMIs. Over 170 million TCR-beta sequences from 15-18 subjects came out of each sequencing run. TCRdb used MiXCR to reprocess the 5' RACE reads, holding one entry per CDR3 protein. The sample yields about 66,000 distinct CDR3 sequences, about 4% seen once. V usage is TRBV5-1 and J usage is TRBJ1-6; D ambiguous. The sequence was obtained from a young man with multiple sclerosis. Material: PBMCs. CDR3 sequence reads: CASSDGPEELPLHF. CDR3 sequence (DNA): TGCGCCAGCAGCGACGGACCTGAGGAGTTACCCCTCCACTTT. The variable domain in full, with the rest retrieved from reference TRBV5-1 and TRBJ1-6, is KAGVTQTPRYLIKTRGQQVTLSCSPISGHRSVSWYQQTPGQGLQFLFEYFSETQRNKGNFPGRFSGRQFSNSRSEMNVSTLELGDSALYLCASSDGPEELPLHFGNGTRLTVT.